These T cell receptor beta chains were read from a single sample in a study of cytomegalovirus exposure and HLA in healthy donors. Measured with immunoSEQ multiplex PCR; TCRdb has only the in-frame clones, and not every one. The sample has 70,000 to 80,000 clones; 85% to 95% are singletons. Sample: PBMCs. The receptor source for this set is a woman aged 18-30 years in good health and CMV-seropositive. CDR3s include the opening cysteine and the closing phenylalanine or tryptophan. The order of the fields is D gene, J gene, V gene, clone size, CDR3 protein, CDR3 DNA. A D gene is named only where the DNA matches it firmly. Not all rows give a size; the values are once, few, many and, for expanded clones, a class.

TRBD1 TRBJ2-3 TRBV7-2 - CASSALGGTGVTDTQYF TGTGCCAGCAGCGCTCTAGGTGGTACAGGGGTGACAGATACGCAGTATTTT
TRBD2 TRBJ2-5 TRBV5-1 - CASAPGGGYQETQYF TGCGCCAGCGCCCCAGGCGGGGGGTACCAAGAGACCCAGTACTTC
TRBD1 TRBJ2-7 TRBV23-1 - CASTHRGEGSEQYF TGCGCCAGCACCCACAGGGGGGAAGGTTCCGAGCAGTACTTC
- TRBJ1-5 TRBV5-1 once CASSLNPTENQPQHF TGCGCCAGCAGCTTGAACCCCACAGAGAATCAGCCCCAGCATTTT
- TRBJ1-4 TRBV28 - CASSFTGRANEKLFF TGTGCCAGCAGTTTTACAGGAAGGGCTAATGAAAAACTGTTTTTT
- TRBJ2-7 TRBV7-2 - CASSLELAGVFYEQYF TGTGCCAGCAGCTTAGAGTTGGCAGGGGTGTTCTACGAGCAGTACTTC
- TRBJ1-2 TRBV5-1 - CASSLTGQPGYGYTF TGCGCCAGCAGCTTGACCGGACAGCCTGGCTATGGCTACACCTTC
TRBD1 TRBJ1-1 TRBV4-1 - CASSHWGTETLNTEAFF TGCGCCAGCAGCCATTGGGGGACAGAGACGTTGAACACTGAAGCTTTCTTT
TRBD1 TRBJ2-2 TRBV7-7 - CASSRDRGPGELFF TGTGCTAGCAGCCGGGACAGGGGGCCCGGGGAGCTGTTTTTT
TRBD1 TRBJ2-3 TRBV19 - CASSSQGATDTQYF TGTGCCAGTAGTAGTCAGGGGGCCACAGATACGCAGTATTTT
TRBD1 TRBJ2-7 TRBV4-2 - CASSLDRGRSYEQYF TGTGCCAGCAGCCTGGACAGGGGGCGCTCCTACGAGCAGTACTTC
- TRBJ2-7 TRBV20-1 - CSATRNYEQYF TGCAGTGCTACTCGTAACTACGAGCAGTACTTC
- TRBJ2-3 TRBV27 - CASSLYYRSTDTQYF TGTGCCAGCAGTTTATATTACAGGTCCACAGATACGCAGTATTTT
- TRBJ2-3 TRBV29-1 once CSVDLGRGTDTQYF TGCAGCGTTGACTTGGGCAGGGGCACAGATACGCAGTATTTT
TRBD1 TRBJ2-7 TRBV7-6 - CASSFLTGDEQYF TGTGCCAGCAGCTTCCTGACAGGGGACGAGCAGTACTTC
TRBD2 TRBJ2-1 TRBV7-3 - CASSSGLADYNEQFF TGTGCCAGCAGCTCGGGACTAGCGGACTACAATGAGCAGTTCTTC
- TRBJ2-1 TRBV4-1 - CASTPRGGLGDYNEQFF TGCGCCAGCACCCCCCGTGGAGGCCTGGGAGACTACAATGAGCAGTTCTTC
TRBD2 TRBJ2-7 TRBV4-2 - CASSQKGAGGPSYEQYF TGTGCCAGCAGCCAAAAAGGGGCGGGGGGGCCTTCCTACGAGCAGTACTTC
TRBD2 TRBJ2-3 TRBV2 - CASSKDGGRAAHRLF TGTGCCAGCAGCAAAGATGGCGGGAGGGCCGCACACAGGCTTTTT
TRBD1 TRBJ1-4 TRBV11-2 - CASSFTTGSDEKLFF TGTGCCAGCAGCTTCACGACAGGGAGTGACGAAAAACTGTTTTTT
TRBD1 TRBJ1-2 TRBV28 - CASNPQGVYGYTF TGTGCCAGCAACCCACAGGGGGTCTATGGCTACACCTTC
TRBD2 TRBJ2-5 TRBV5-1 once CASSVGLAGTETQYF TGCGCCAGCAGCGTCGGACTAGCGGGAACGGAGACCCAGTACTTC
- TRBJ1-6 TRBV28 once CASSLGGTGSYNSPLHF TGTGCCAGCAGTTTAGGGGGCACAGGCTCCTATAATTCACCCCTCCACTTT
- TRBJ2-2 TRBV7-2 - CARDRGNTGELFF TGTGCCAGAGATAGAGGGAACACCGGGGAGCTGTTTTTT
TRBD2 TRBJ2-2 TRBV19 - CASRTSGIMNTGELFF TGTGCTTCCCGGACTAGCGGGATCATGAACACCGGGGAGCTGTTTTTT
- TRBJ2-6 TRBV28 - CASRGGGSGANVLTF TGTGCCAGCAGGGGGGGTGGCTCTGGGGCCAACGTCCTGACTTTC
TRBD1 TRBJ1-1 TRBV29-1 - CSVPGGTEAFF TGCAGCGTTCCAGGGGGAACTGAAGCTTTCTTT
- TRBJ1-5 TRBV27 - CASSSWGEGRPQHF TGTGCCAGCAGTTCTTGGGGGGAGGGAAGGCCCCAGCATTTT
- TRBJ1-1 TRBV9 - CASSVGSMNTEAFF TGTGCCAGCAGCGTAGGCTCTATGAACACTGAAGCTTTCTTT
- TRBJ2-1 TRBV9 - CASSLSSYNEQFF TGTGCCAGCAGCTTGAGCTCCTACAATGAGCAGTTCTTC
TRBD1 TRBJ1-6 TRBV10-1 - CASSAGTANSPLHF TGCGCCAGCAGTGCCGGGACAGCAAATTCACCCCTCCACTTT
- TRBJ1-4 TRBV11-2 - CASSFHGEKLFF TGTGCCAGCAGCTTTCACGGGGAAAAACTGTTTTTT
- TRBJ1-2 TRBV10-3 - CAISHDPRRLDGYTF TGTGCCATCAGTCACGATCCGAGGCGACTGGATGGCTACACCTTC
- TRBJ1-1 TRBV6-1 - CASSEANTEAFF TGTGCCAGCAGTGAGGCGAACACTGAAGCTTTCTTT
- TRBJ2-3 TRBV7-9 - CASSFRDTQYF TGTGCCAGCAGCTTCAGGGATACGCAGTATTTT
- TRBJ1-5 TRBV5-4 - CASSPPRGSNQPQHF TGTGCCAGCAGCCCCCCCCGGGGAAGCAATCAGCCCCAGCATTTT